This TCR beta chain appears in the sequencing data of a study of blood T cell repertoires in COVID-19. As for the study in general: The samples span acute and convalescent COVID-19 from the United States, Italy and Spain.

CDR3 length: 17 amino acids. Germline V lookup: CDR1 MDHEN, CDR2 SYDVKM. With 4 bases removed from V and 0 bases from J, the gap between germline ends came to 16 bases. In the authors' methods: The authors estimated nucleated cell counts from reference gene primer amplification. TCRdb keeps only in-frame clones here, not all; method: immunoSEQ multiplex PCR. V and J calls and clone size are copied from that table; D and trimming were computed from the DNA. The profile shows fewer than 25,000 clones, 90% of them singletons. The receptor comes from a man between 65 and 85 years old with acute or convalescent COVID-19. V and J are TRBV28 and TRBJ1-3, with a possible D match to TRBD1 (6 bases). The sample was peripheral blood. CDR3: CASSSPGQPVSGNTIYF. The CDR3 nucleotides are TGTGCCAGCAGTTCACCGGGACAACCAGTCTCTGGAAACACCATATATTTT.